The following is a T cell receptor (beta chain) sequence with its context. This clone was seen a handful of times. Its antigen is currently not known. Base qualities are missing; no much larger clone stands one base away. The CDR3, from cysteine to phenylalanine, totals 15 residues. The retained sequence is limited to the CDR3, 45 bases, with the frame set at the first base. Compared with germline, V lacks 4 bases and J lacks 1 base; bases without a gene match: 4. For CDR1 and CDR2, the germline V gene lists SGHRS and YFSETQ. Library preparation employed the immunoSEQ multiplex PCR assay. For the multiplex PCR, a mixture combining 60 forward primers for TCR Vbeta segments and 13 reverse primers for TCR Jbeta segments was used. The CDR3 region of rearranged TCR beta genes was amplified from genomic DNA with a multiplex PCR assay. On the Illumina HiSeq System, the amplified TCR beta libraries were sequenced as 87-base-pair reads. The original pipeline was this. A later analysis counted approximately 74 million unique TCR beta chains across the 690 or so repertoires, and around 9.9 million of these chains were shared by at least two donors. To remove PCR and sequencing errors, raw reads were error-corrected and collapsed into unique sequences using a nearest-neighbor algorithm that merged closely related sequences. V, D and J gene segments were assigned by aligning CDR3 sequences to IMGT reference sequences. For a sequence to be retained, a match of at least six nucleotides was required to both a V gene segment and a J gene segment. A rearrangement counted as productive if the CDR3 had no stop codons and remained in frame with V and J, and every other rearrangement counted as non-productive. CDR3 was defined by IMGT convention, running from the second conserved V-encoded cysteine to the conserved J-encoded phenylalanine. The earlier analysis of some 600 of the donors excluded sequences that lacked an unambiguous match to a single V gene segment. In an earlier analysis of approximately 500 of the donors, a V segment was called functional when productive rearrangements were above 56.7%, and segregating when the standard deviation between donors exceeded 5%. A statistical classification framework was built to diagnose cytomegalovirus status from the catalog of TCR beta chain sequences. In a later analysis, TCR nucleotide sequences were compared against IMGT/GENE-DB human TR gene sequences so that V and J genes could be assigned. The TCRdist pipeline was used in a later analysis to assign CDR3 sequences and most-parsimonious VDJ recombination scenarios. In a later analysis, every TCR beta chain was defined by the combination of its CDR3 amino acid sequence and its V-gene family, and reads without a unique V-gene family were dropped. As a way to deal with suspected cross-contamination and a sequencing artifact, a later analysis dropped approximately 570 nucleotide sequences that were highly shared and had low generation probability. A later analysis calculated a clonal expansion index for each public chain from normalized within-repertoire ranks of inferred template counts. Generation probabilities in a later analysis came from a VDJ recombination model fitted to out-of-frame rearrangements, and those results were checked against IGoR. Hypergeometric tests were used in a later analysis to score TCR-TCR, TCR-HLA and TCR-CMV co-occurrence, with a repertoire-size bias correction applied to the TCR pairs. A later analysis estimated false discovery rates by permuting HLA or CMV assignments 20 times. In a later analysis, co-occurring TCRs were grouped with DBSCAN, and TCRdist sequence similarity was added when clustering was performed within HLA-allele-positive subsets. For co-occurrence clustering, repertoires with fewer than 30,000 or more than 120,000 public chains were excluded, along with about five repertoires with anomalous nucleotide sharing. TCRdb holds this immuneACCESS table with in-frame rearrangements only. Some clones are missing; in checked studies, unresolved V genes explain under half, and the rest has no known cause. That table supplies the V and J calls and clone size; D and trimming were determined from the DNA. The sample table contains roughly 190,000 clones; only one count was recorded for around 73% of them. The ten largest clones represent approximately 2% of the sample.

This entry comes from a study of cytomegalovirus exposure and HLA in healthy donors (dated 2017 in TCRdb). About the study as a whole: An earlier analysis of several hundred of the donors reported roughly 300 Gb of sequence data and roughly 110 million unique TCR beta sequences from roughly 180 million T cells. An early release that covered 500 to 800 HLA-typed donors contained 250 to 350 gigabases of sequencing data and tens of millions of unique TCR sequences. The genetic ancestry cluster associated with self-reported Caucasian donors included roughly 84% of the 300 to 400 genotyped donors. The study aimed to test whether signatures of past pathogen exposure could be identified by cataloging public T cell receptors. The study used immunosequencing to profile the T cell repertoires of 666 subjects and linked those repertoires to cytomegalovirus serostatus. A separate validation cohort of 90 to 150 different subjects was used in addition to the approximately 640-subject first cohort. The study combined high-throughput TCR immunosequencing, statistical association of individual TCRs with disease status, and machine learning to predict cytomegalovirus infection status. To study patterns of TCR occurrence, a later analysis re-analyzed previously published TCR beta repertoires from more than 550 donors and added high-resolution HLA genotyping. Rather than drawing on any new phenotypic data, the later analysis identified candidate immune exposures from TCR beta sequences and the way those sequences occurred across donors. In an earlier analysis of around 540 of the donors, high-throughput TCR beta sequencing was used to judge whether each TCR beta V gene segment behaved as functional or pseudogenic. Donor age, sex, ethnicity and CMV serostatus were collected together with the repertoire data. Genome-wide SNP genotypes for about 55% of the roughly 670 donors were used in a later genetic analysis, which treated that subset as a discovery cohort. Every repertoire in the discovery cohort had been generated on one and the same sequencing platform. HLA typing included class I and class II loci at four-digit resolution. Typing coverage varied by locus: roughly 629-640 donors for A, B, C, DRB1 and DQB1; 522 for DQA1; 600 to 610 for DPA1; roughly 450 for DPB1. Several DR-DQ haplotypes were handled as single units for association and clustering because linkage in the cohort was strong. Among around 400 genotyped donors of the cohort, an average of approximately 240,000 unique TCR beta nucleotide sequences were sequenced per donor, 15% to 20% of them non-productive. General conclusions and limits of the study: A further reported finding was that TCR beta sequences accurately predicted the HLA-A and HLA-B alleles for most subjects in the first cohort. According to a later analysis, most CMV-associated TCR beta chains appeared to be HLA-restricted, and the HLA associations seemed to be driven largely by CMV exposure. The classifier was reported to diagnose cytomegalovirus status with high specificity and sensitivity in both the original and validation cohorts. At a false discovery rate of 0.05, a later analysis linked 16,951 TCR beta sequences to specific HLA alleles. In a later analysis, HLA-associated TCR beta chains showed more clonal expansion and lower generation probabilities than non-associated chains that were equally common. Most TCR sequences were observed very rarely across donors, whereas some public TCRs were present in many individuals. Three of the identified cytomegalovirus-associated TCR beta chains were confirmed in vitro to be specific for cytomegalovirus antigens. Sequencing depth was assumed to be roughly uniform across donors in the presence/absence analyses, though that assumption may not hold. Because the 87-base-pair reads could not distinguish some IMGT-functional V segments, including TRBV6-2 and TRBV6-3, those segments were excluded. Only TCR beta chains were sequenced in this cohort, and the absence of alpha or paired-chain data limited detectable features. In an earlier analysis of a few hundred of the donors, most TCR beta V segments were observed in productive rearrangements about 87% or about 30% of the time, broadly matching IMGT annotations. A later analysis reported that several top co-occurrence clusters appeared linked to parvovirus B19, influenza, CMV and Epstein-Barr virus. The study gave a list of over 150 TCR beta chains associated with cytomegalovirus. Compared with the roughly 670-donor mean, donors in an Asian-associated ancestry cluster had fewer N-insertions in productive TCRs, according to a later genetic analysis. A later genetic analysis associated a missense DCLRE1C variant with V-gene and J-gene trimming of TCR beta chains, and an independent cohort replicated the association. A cluster of highly shared sequence variants was judged likely to represent a technical artifact of the sequencing pipeline. Because counts were too low, about 18 rarely observed V segments, including chromosome 9 orphons, were left out of the earlier analysis of 500 to 750 of the donors. According to the authors, the approach could potentially be generalized to other disease states and immunological phenotypes. CMV serostatus was the only immune exposure information available for the cohort. Strong co-occurrence of HLA alleles, especially DR and DQ, made assigning TCR associations to individual alleles difficult. HLA typing was unavailable for some donors at each locus, so association tests used only the typed subset. Linkage disequilibrium might explain the correlated functional status among segregating V segments, but an unknown experimental factor could not be ruled out. According to a later analysis, TCR association rates differed among HLA loci, with DRB1 alleles showing the most associated TCRs and HLA-C alleles showing the fewest.

The cohort consisted of 666 healthy bone marrow donors. Cohort members were all nominally healthy when sampled, although unrecorded immune exposures were likely present. The donor was CMV seropositive and belonged to the group of 250 to 350 seropositive cohort members. A peripheral blood sample was provided by each donor, and peripheral blood mononuclear cells were used for TCR beta sequencing. Genomic DNA extraction from the blood cell samples was performed with the Qiagen DNeasy Blood Extraction Kit. The V and J segments used are TRBV5-1 and TRBJ2-2; a stretch of 7 junction bases matches TRBD1. The sequencing input was PBMCs. The TCR sequence derives from a woman aged 25 to 39 in good health and CMV-seropositive. The CDR3 region reads CASSDRDRNTGELFF. The bases read TGCGCCAGCAGCGACCGGGACAGGAACACCGGGGAGCTGTTTTTT.